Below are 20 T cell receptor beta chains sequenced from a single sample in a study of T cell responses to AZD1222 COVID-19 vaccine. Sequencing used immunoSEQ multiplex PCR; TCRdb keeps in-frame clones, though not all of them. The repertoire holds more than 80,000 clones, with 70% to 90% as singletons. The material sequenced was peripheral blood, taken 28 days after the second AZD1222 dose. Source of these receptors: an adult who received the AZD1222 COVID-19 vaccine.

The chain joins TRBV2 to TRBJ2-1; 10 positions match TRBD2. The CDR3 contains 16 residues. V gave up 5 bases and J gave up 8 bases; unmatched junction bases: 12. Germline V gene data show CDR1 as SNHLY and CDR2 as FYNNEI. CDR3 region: CASSPWGSGGPYEQFF. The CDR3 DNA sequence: TGTGCCAGCAGTCCTTGGGGTAGCGGGGGGCCCTATGAGCAGTTCTTC.

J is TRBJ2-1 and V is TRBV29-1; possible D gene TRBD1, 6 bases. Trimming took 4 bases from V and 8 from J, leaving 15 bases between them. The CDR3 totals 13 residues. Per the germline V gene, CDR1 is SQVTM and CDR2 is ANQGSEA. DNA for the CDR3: TGCAGCGTTGCACGCACAGGGTCGGATGAGCAGTTCTTC. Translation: CSVARTGSDEQFF.

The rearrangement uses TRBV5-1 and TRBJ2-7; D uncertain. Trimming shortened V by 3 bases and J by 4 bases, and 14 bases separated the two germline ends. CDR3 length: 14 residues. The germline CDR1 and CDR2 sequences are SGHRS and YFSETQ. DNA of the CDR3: TGCGCCAGCAGCTCCCCGCAGAGATCATACGAGCAGTACTTC. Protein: CASSSPQRSYEQYF.

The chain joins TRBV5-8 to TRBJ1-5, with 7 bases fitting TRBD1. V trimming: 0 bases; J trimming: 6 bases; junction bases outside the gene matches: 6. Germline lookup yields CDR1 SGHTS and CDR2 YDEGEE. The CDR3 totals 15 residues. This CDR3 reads CASSLEPGGTQPQHF. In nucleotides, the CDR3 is TGTGCCAGCAGCTTGGAGCCAGGGGGGACTCAGCCCCAGCATTTT.

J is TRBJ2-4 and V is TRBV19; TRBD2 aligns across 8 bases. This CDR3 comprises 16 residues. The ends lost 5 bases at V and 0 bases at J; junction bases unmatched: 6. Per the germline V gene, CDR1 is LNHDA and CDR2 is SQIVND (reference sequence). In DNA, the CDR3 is TGTGCCAGTAGTCCCCGGGGGGGGGAAGCCAAAAACATTCAGTACTTC. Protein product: CASSPRGGEAKNIQYF.

The CDR3 bases are TGTGCCAGCAGCTCGACCAATACAGATACGCAGTATTTT. As protein: CASSSTNTDTQYF. This chain joins TRBV5-4 and TRBJ2-3; no reliable D call. The CDR3 covers 13 residues. The germline V gene encodes CDR1 SGHNT and CDR2 YYREEE (reference sequence). With 3 bases removed from V and 3 bases from J, the gap between germline ends came to 8 bases. The full variable domain, its missing parts supplied by reference TRBV5-4 and TRBJ2-3, is ETGVTQSPTHLIKTRGQQVTLRCSSQSGHNTVSWYQQALGQGPQFIFQYYREEENGRGNFPPRFSGLQFPNYSSELNVNALELDDSALYLCASSSTNTDTQYFGPGTRLTVL.

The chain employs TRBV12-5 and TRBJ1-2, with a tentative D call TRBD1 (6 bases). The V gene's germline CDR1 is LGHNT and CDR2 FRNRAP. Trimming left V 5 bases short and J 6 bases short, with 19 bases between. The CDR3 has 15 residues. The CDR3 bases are TGTGCTAGTGGTACTAAAACAGGGCTAACGAATGGCTACACCTTC. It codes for CASGTKTGLTNGYTF. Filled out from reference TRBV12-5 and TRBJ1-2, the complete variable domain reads DARVTQTPRHKVTEMGQEVTMRCQPILGHNTVFWYRQTMMQGLELLAYFRNRAPLDDSGMPKDRFSAEMPDATLATLKIQPSEPRDSAVYFCASGTKTGLTNGYTFGSGTRLTVV.

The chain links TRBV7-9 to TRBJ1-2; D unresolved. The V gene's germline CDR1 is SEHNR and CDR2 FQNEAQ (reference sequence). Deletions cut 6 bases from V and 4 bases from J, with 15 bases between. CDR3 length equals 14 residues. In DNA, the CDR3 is TGTGCCAGCAGTCGGACGGCGGGGAGCTATGGCTACACCTTC. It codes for CASSRTAGSYGYTF.

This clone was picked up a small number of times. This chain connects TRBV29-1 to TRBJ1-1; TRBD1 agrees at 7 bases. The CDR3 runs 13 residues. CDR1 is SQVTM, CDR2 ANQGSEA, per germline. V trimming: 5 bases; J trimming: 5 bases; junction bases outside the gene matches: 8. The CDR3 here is CSVLDKGATEAFF. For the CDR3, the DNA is TGCAGCGTTCTTGACAAGGGGGCTACTGAAGCTTTCTTT.

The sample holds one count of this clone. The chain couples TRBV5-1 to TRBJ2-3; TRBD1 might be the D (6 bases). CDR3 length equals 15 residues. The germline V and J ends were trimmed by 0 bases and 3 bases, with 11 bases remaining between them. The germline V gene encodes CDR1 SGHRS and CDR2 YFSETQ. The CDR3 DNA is TGCGCCAGCAGCTTGGCCTTGCAGGGGACAGATACGCAGTATTTT. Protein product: CASSLALQGTDTQYF. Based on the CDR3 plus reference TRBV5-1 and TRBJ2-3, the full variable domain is KAGVTQTPRYLIKTRGQQVTLSCSPISGHRSVSWYQQTPGQGLQFLFEYFSETQRNKGNFPGRFSGRQFSNSRSEMNVSTLELGDSALYLCASSLALQGTDTQYFGPGTRLTVL.

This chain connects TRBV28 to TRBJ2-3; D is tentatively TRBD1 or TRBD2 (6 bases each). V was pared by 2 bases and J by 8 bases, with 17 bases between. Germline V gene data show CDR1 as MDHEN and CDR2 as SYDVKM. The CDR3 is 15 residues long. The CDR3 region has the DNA TGTGCCAGCAGTTTAGGAGGGGGGCCCGGGGGTACGCAGTATTTT. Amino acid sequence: CASSLGGGPGGTQYF.

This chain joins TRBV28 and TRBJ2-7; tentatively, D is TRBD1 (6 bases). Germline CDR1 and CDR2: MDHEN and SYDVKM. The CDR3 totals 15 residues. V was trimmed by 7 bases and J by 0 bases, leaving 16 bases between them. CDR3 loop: CASIPQGSSSYEQYF. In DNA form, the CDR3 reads TGTGCCAGCATACCACAGGGTTCTAGCTCCTACGAGCAGTACTTC. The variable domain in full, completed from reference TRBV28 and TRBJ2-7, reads DVKVTQSSRYLVKRTGEKVFLECVQDMDHENMFWYRQDPGLGLRLIYFSYDVKMKEKGDIPEGYSVSREKKERFSLILESASTNQTSMYLCASIPQGSSSYEQYFGPGTRLTVT.

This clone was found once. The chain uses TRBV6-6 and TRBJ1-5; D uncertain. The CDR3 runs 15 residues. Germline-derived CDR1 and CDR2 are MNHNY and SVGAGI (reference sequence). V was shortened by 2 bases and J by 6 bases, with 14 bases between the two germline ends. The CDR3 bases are TGTGCCAGCAGTTACAGGGTATCCTCCTCTCAGCCCCAGCATTTT. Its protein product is CASSYRVSSSQPQHF.

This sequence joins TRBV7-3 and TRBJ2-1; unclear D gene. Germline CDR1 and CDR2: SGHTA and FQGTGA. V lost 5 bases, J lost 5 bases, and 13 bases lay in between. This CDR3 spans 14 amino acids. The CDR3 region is CASSHENRDNEQFF. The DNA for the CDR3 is TGTGCCAGCAGCCACGAAAACCGGGACAATGAGCAGTTCTTC.

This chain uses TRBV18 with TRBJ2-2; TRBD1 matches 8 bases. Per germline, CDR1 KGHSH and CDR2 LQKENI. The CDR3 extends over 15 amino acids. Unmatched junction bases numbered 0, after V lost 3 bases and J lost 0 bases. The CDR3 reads CASSPGQANTGELFF. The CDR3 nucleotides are TGTGCCAGCTCACCGGGACAGGCGAACACCGGGGAGCTGTTTTTT.

The CDR3 sequence: CASSYLGHDTEAFF. CDR3 nucleotide sequence: TGTGCCAGCAGTTACCTGGGCCACGACACTGAAGCTTTCTTT. The chain uses TRBV6-6 and TRBJ1-1; D is uncertain. In germline, CDR1 is MNHNY, CDR2 SVGAGI (reference sequence). CDR3 length: 14 residues. With 2 bases removed from V and 3 bases from J, the gap between germline ends came to 10 bases.

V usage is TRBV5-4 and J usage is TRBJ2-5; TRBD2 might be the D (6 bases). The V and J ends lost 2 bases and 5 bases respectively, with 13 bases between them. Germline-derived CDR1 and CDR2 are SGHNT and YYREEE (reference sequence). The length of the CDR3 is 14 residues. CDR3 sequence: CASSFSGGLETQYF. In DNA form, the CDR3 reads TGTGCCAGCAGCTTCAGTGGGGGGTTGGAGACCCAGTACTTC.

The CDR3 bases are TGTGCCAGGACGTACGGGACAGGGTATGACAATGAGCAGTTCTTC. This encodes CARTYGTGYDNEQFF. The rearrangement links TRBV19 to TRBJ2-1, with 9 nucleotides matching TRBD1. The V gene end was trimmed by 9 bases and the J gene end by 5 bases; junction bases not matched to a gene: 11. There are 15 residues in the CDR3. The germline CDR1 and CDR2 sequences are LNHDA and SQIVND (reference sequence). The full variable domain, rest sourced from reference TRBV19 and TRBJ2-1, is DGGITQSPKYLFRKEGQNVTLSCEQNLNHDAMYWYRQDPGQGLRLIYYSQIVNDFQKGDIAEGYSVSREKKESFPLTVTSAQKNPTAFYLCARTYGTGYDNEQFFGPGTRLTVL.

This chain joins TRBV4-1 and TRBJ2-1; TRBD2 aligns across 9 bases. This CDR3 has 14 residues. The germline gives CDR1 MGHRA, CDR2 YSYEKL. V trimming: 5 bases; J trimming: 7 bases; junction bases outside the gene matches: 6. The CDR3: CASSEAGGRNEQFF. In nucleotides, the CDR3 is TGCGCCAGCAGCGAAGCGGGGGGTCGGAATGAGCAGTTCTTC.

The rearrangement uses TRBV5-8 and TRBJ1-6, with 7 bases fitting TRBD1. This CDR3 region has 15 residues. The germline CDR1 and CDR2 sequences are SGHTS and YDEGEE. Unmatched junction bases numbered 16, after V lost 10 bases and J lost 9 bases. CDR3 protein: CAFTYRGRGGSPLHF. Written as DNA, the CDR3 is TGTGCCTTCACCTACCGGGGCAGGGGGGGTTCACCCCTCCACTTT.